The 25 T cell receptor beta chains below all came from one sample that was sequenced in a study of blood T cell repertoires in COVID-19. Generated by immunoSEQ multiplex PCR, the TCRdb table keeps only in-frame clones and is missing some. The repertoire holds over 85,000 clones, 80% to 95% seen once, with roughly 2.2% in the top ten. The material sequenced was peripheral blood. The receptor source for this set is a human donor with active COVID-19. The donor label of this sample is uncertain.

CDR3 DNA sequence: TGTGCCAGCAGTTTACTTAAAGGGGGGACCCAGTACTTC. This codes for CASSLLKGGTQYF. The chain has TRBV28 and TRBJ2-5; D possibly corresponds to TRBD1 (6 bases). The CDR3 totals 13 residues. Trimming removed 2 bases from V and 7 bases from J, with 11 bases in between. The germline gives CDR1 MDHEN, CDR2 SYDVKM.

This chain uses TRBV28 with TRBJ2-1; TRBD2 is a possible D gene (5 bases). Germline assignment: CDR1 MDHEN and CDR2 SYDVKM. Deletions cut 6 bases from V and 3 bases from J, with 15 bases between. The CDR3 extends over 15 amino acids. Here the CDR3 reads CASSGLFGNYNEQFF. DNA of the CDR3: TGTGCCAGCAGCGGGCTCTTCGGGAACTACAATGAGCAGTTCTTC.

In its sample, this clone was seen once. V gene TRBV2 combines with J gene TRBJ2-3; D is perhaps TRBD1 (6 bases). Looked up from germline, CDR1 is SNHLY and CDR2 is FYNNEI. Trimming cost V 1 base and J 5 bases, with 19 bases left between them. CDR3 length: 17 amino acids. The CDR3, as DNA: TGTGCCAGCAGTGAAGGCCTTGGGGGCAGGCGCATAGATACGCAGTATTTT. Its translation: CASSEGLGGRRIDTQYF.

The chain uses TRBV7-8 and TRBJ2-2; TRBD1 matches at 10 bases. V shed 3 bases, J shed 7 bases, and the junction held 8 bases outside the gene matches. This CDR3 has 16 residues. From germline, CDR1 is SGHVS and CDR2 FQNEAQ. CDR3 in DNA: TGTGCCAGCAGCTTCTCCGGGACAGGGGCCGTCGGGGAGCTGTTTTTT. Its translation is CASSFSGTGAVGELFF.

The chain carries TRBV7-9 and TRBJ2-3, with D possibly matching TRBD2 (6 bases). Trimming removed 2 bases from V and 3 bases from J, with 18 bases in between. This CDR3 has 17 amino acids. Germline CDR1 SEHNR, CDR2 FQNEAQ (reference sequence). The CDR3 DNA follows: TGTGCCAGCAGCTTAAACGCCCTTGCAGGGAGGACAGATACGCAGTATTTT. It yields the protein CASSLNALAGRTDTQYF.

This chain joins TRBV4-2 and TRBJ1-2; the match to TRBD1 covers 8 bases. The V gene end was trimmed by 2 bases and the J gene end by 6 bases; junction bases not matched to a gene: 8. From germline, CDR1 is LGHNA and CDR2 YNFKEQ. This CDR3 has 15 amino acids. CDR3 region: CASSQPDREMNGYTF. CDR3 coding DNA: TGTGCCAGCAGCCAACCGGACAGGGAGATGAATGGCTACACCTTC.

This chain's CDR3 is CASSRRSGGRSSYNEQFF. The CDR3 DNA follows: TGTGCCAGCAGTCGTCGTAGCGGGGGACGAAGCTCCTACAATGAGCAGTTCTTC. The V call is TRBV28, the J call TRBJ2-1; 9 bases agree with TRBD2. This CDR3 is built from 18 residues. V lost 5 bases to trimming and J lost 0 bases; unmatched junction nucleotides: 11. Germline V gene data show CDR1 as MDHEN and CDR2 as SYDVKM.

This clone was counted a few times. This chain uses TRBV6-5 with TRBJ2-7, with 7 bases that match TRBD1. J gave up 4 bases and V 6 bases, and 9 bases lay outside the gene matches. CDR3 length equals 14 residues. Germline CDR1 is MNHEY and CDR2 is SVGAGI. The CDR3 DNA reads as TGTGCCAGCAGACTCCGGGACAGAGAATACGAGCAGTACTTC. Its translation is CASRLRDREYEQYF.

This chain joins TRBV5-5 and TRBJ1-2; 9 nucleotides align to TRBD1. V shed 4 bases, J shed 8 bases, and the junction held 12 bases outside the gene matches. The germline V gene encodes CDR1 SGHKS and CDR2 YYEKEE (reference sequence). CDR3 length equals 15 residues. CDR3 sequence (DNA): TGTGCCAGCAGCACGGGACAGGGAAATAGCAGGGGCTACACCTTC. It translates to CASSTGQGNSRGYTF.

This rearrangement joins TRBV7-2 to TRBJ1-5; weak D call: TRBD1 (5 bases). The CDR3 is made up of 15 amino acids. Trimming took off 1 base at V and 4 bases at J, with 11 bases between the two ends. Looked up from germline, CDR1 is SGHTA and CDR2 is FQGNSA. DNA of the CDR3: TGTGCCAGCAGCTTAGGGCAGGGATGGAATCAGCCCCAGCATTTT. Encoded protein: CASSLGQGWNQPQHF.

The genes are TRBV27 and TRBJ1-2; 9 bases map to TRBD1. The CDR3 has 15 amino acids. Trimming removed 7 bases from V and 8 bases from J; junction bases left unmatched: 14. Per germline, CDR1 MNHEY and CDR2 SMNVEV (reference sequence). In DNA form, the CDR3 reads TGTGCCAGCACCCCCGCCCAGGGACAGGGTTCGGGCTACACCTTC. It translates to CASTPAQGQGSGYTF.

This chain connects TRBV29-1 to TRBJ2-3; the D gene is possibly TRBD1 (6 bases). CDR3 length: 14 residues. Germline CDR1 and CDR2: SQVTM and ANQGSEA. V lost 6 bases to trimming and J lost 3 bases, with 16 bases between them. CDR3 DNA sequence: TGCAGCGTGAGGGGGTGGGGCCAAACAGATACGCAGTATTTT. As protein: CSVRGWGQTDTQYF.

The rearrangement links TRBV21-1 to TRBJ2-2; the D call TRBD1 from the table was never checked on the DNA. TRBV21-1 constitutes a pseudogene. This CDR3 has 15 residues. The CDR3 DNA follows: TGTGCCAGCAGCAAAGGAAAGACAGGGGCCGGGGAGCTGTTTTTT. This codes for CASSKGKTGAGELFF.

The V call is TRBV7-7, the J call TRBJ2-5; 15 bases map to TRBD2. CDR3 length: 16 residues. The ends lost 5 bases at V and 5 bases at J; junction bases unmatched: 6. Germline values: CDR1 SSHAT, CDR2 FNYEAQ (reference sequence). DNA for the CDR3: TGTGCCAGCAGCGCGGGACTAGCGGGGGGCGAGGAGACCCAGTACTTC. It encodes CASSAGLAGGEETQYF.

V gene TRBV18 combines with J gene TRBJ2-1, with D tentatively TRBD1 (6 bases). The CDR3 covers 13 residues. Trimming cost V 0 bases and J 8 bases, with 8 bases left between them. Germline loops: CDR1 KGHSH, CDR2 LQKENI. CDR3 sequence reads: CASSPPRGDEQFF. In DNA, the CDR3 is TGTGCCAGCTCACCACCCAGGGGTGATGAGCAGTTCTTC. The variable domain in full, completed from reference TRBV18 and TRBJ2-1, reads NAGVMQNPRHLVRRRGQEARLRCSPMKGHSHVYWYRQLPEEGLKFMVYLQKENIIDESGMPKERFSAEFPKEGPSILRIQQVVRGDSAAYFCASSPPRGDEQFFGPGTRLTVL.

The J gene is TRBJ1-1, the V gene TRBV27, with TRBD1 identical over 11 bases. V gave up 3 bases and J gave up 1 base; unmatched junction bases: 16. The germline CDR1 and CDR2 sequences are MNHEY and SMNVEV (reference sequence). The CDR3 totals 20 residues. CDR3 residues: CASSFYRSGTGGRWNTEAFF. The CDR3 DNA reads as TGTGCCAGCAGTTTTTATCGCTCCGGGACAGGGGGAAGGTGGAACACTGAAGCTTTCTTT.

A single count supports this clone. The V and J genes are TRBV7-8 and TRBJ2-4; 15 bases agree with TRBD2. V dropped 6 bases and J dropped 0; count of bases not matched to a gene: 12. The germline CDR1 and CDR2 sequences are SGHVS and FQNEAQ. This CDR3 has 20 residues. CDR3: CASSIPGLAGGGGAKNIQYF. The CDR3, as DNA: TGTGCCAGCAGTATTCCGGGACTAGCGGGGGGTGGTGGAGCCAAAAACATTCAGTACTTC.

The chain joins TRBV19 to TRBJ2-2; no firm D call. In germline, CDR1 is LNHDA, CDR2 SQIVND (reference sequence). The CDR3 contains 14 residues. V was pared by 4 bases and J by 2 bases, with 8 bases between. The CDR3 sequence is CASSTGQNTGELFF. The CDR3 DNA follows: TGTGCCAGTAGTACGGGTCAAAACACCGGGGAGCTGTTTTTT. The variable domain in full, completed from reference TRBV19 and TRBJ2-2, reads DGGITQSPKYLFRKEGQNVTLSCEQNLNHDAMYWYRQDPGQGLRLIYYSQIVNDFQKGDIAEGYSVSREKKESFPLTVTSAQKNPTAFYLCASSTGQNTGELFFGEGSRLTVL.

V usage is TRBV4-2 and J usage is TRBJ2-7; TRBD1 might be the D (8 bases). This CDR3 is built from 19 residues. Germline V gene sequence: CDR1 LGHNA, CDR2 YNFKEQ. Trimming pared 1 base from V and 0 bases from J, leaving 22 bases between. This chain's CDR3 is CASSQGGGQALSPSYEQYF. DNA of the CDR3: TGTGCCAGCAGCCAAGGGGGGGGACAGGCGCTCTCCCCCTCCTACGAGCAGTACTTC.

CDR3 nucleotide sequence: TGTGCCAGCAGCTCACAGGGAGTCCATGGCTACACCTTC. Translating it yields CASSSQGVHGYTF. The genes are TRBV11-2 and TRBJ1-2, with D possibly matching TRBD1 (6 bases). The CDR3 totals 13 residues. The germline CDR1 and CDR2 sequences are SGHAT and FQNNGV. The ends were cut back, 4 bases at V and 6 bases at J, with 12 bases in the middle.

CDR3 nucleotides: TGTGCCAGCAGCTTAGCCCCGTATGGCTACACCTTC. This sequence encodes CASSLAPYGYTF. This chain connects TRBV7-9 to TRBJ1-2; D not certain. V lost 0 bases and J 5 bases, leaving 4 bases between the germline ends. CDR1 is SEHNR, CDR2 FQNEAQ, per germline (reference sequence). CDR3 length equals 12 residues.

The chain combines TRBV7-2 with TRBJ2-2; 9 bases map to TRBD2. Trimming removed 1 base from V and 7 bases from J; junction bases left unmatched: 10. The CDR3 runs to 17 residues. CDR1 SGHTA and CDR2 FQGNSA come from the germline V gene. CDR3 region: CASSLELVAGEGGELFF. As DNA, the CDR3 is TGTGCCAGCAGCTTAGAGTTGGTAGCGGGGGAAGGCGGGGAGCTGTTTTTT.

This clone was picked up one time. V is TRBV12-5 and J is TRBJ1-2; 7 bases line up with TRBD1. J lost 0 bases, V lost 2 bases, and 6 bases had no gene match. Germline loops: CDR1 LGHNT, CDR2 FRNRAP. The CDR3 length is 16 residues. This CDR3 is CASGLSTDRTNYGYTF. The CDR3 DNA reads TGTGCTAGTGGTTTGTCGACGGACAGGACTAACTATGGCTACACCTTC.

The chain carries TRBV11-2 and TRBJ2-2; a possible D gene is TRBD2 (7 bases). CDR1 and CDR2 from the germline V gene are SGHAT and FQNNGV. The CDR3 sequence is 15 residues long. The V end was cut by 3 bases, the J end by 3 bases, with 11 bases between. CDR3 DNA: TGTGCCAGCAGCTTGTTAGGGGGGGACACCGGGGAGCTGTTTTTT. It codes for CASSLLGGDTGELFF. Variable domain in full (rest from reference TRBV11-2 and TRBJ2-2): EAGVAQSPRYKIIEKRQSVAFWCNPISGHATLYWYQQILGQGPKLLIQFQNNGVVDDSQLPKDRFSAERLKGVDSTLKIQPAKLEDSAVYLCASSLLGGDTGELFFGEGSRLTVL.

The rearrangement joins TRBV9 to TRBJ2-1; 8 nucleotides line up with TRBD1. The CDR3 totals 17 residues. Trimming cost V 2 bases and J 0 bases; bases outside gene matches: 7. The germline CDR1 and CDR2 sequences are SGDLS and YYNGEE. The CDR3 DNA reads TGTGCCAGCAGCGTGGGACAGGTCTTAAGCTCCTACAATGAGCAGTTCTTC. This codes for CASSVGQVLSSYNEQFF.